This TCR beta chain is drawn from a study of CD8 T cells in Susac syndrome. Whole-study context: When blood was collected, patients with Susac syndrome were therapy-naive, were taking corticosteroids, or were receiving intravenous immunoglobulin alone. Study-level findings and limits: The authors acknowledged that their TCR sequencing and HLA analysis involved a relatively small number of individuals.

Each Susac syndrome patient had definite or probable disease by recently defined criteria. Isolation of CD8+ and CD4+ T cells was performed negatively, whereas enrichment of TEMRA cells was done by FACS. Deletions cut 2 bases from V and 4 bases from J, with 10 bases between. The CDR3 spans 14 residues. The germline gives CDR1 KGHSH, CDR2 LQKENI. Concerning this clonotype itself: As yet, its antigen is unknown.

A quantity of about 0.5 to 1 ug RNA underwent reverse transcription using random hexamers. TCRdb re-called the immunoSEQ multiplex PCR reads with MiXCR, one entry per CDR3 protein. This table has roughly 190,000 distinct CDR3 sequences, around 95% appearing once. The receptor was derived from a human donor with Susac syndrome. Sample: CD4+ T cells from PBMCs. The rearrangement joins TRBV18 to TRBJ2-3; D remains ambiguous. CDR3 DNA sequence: TGTGCCAGCTCACCATCCACCACCTCAGATACGCAGTATTTT. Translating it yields CASSPSTTSDTQYF.